This T cell receptor (beta chain) comes out of a study of cytomegalovirus exposure and HLA in healthy donors. The donors were healthy bone marrow donors. On this clone itself: Its target is unknown.

Study findings and constraints: HLA-A and HLA-B allele assignments for most subjects were reportedly predicted accurately using TCR beta sequences. Listed as cytomegalovirus-associated were more than 150 TCR beta chains.

60 Vbeta and 13 Jbeta primers were used in PCR. The data were produced by immunoSEQ multiplex PCR, yet TCRdb's version contains in-frame clones alone and is incomplete. The sample lists around 150,000 clones; just over 65% were seen once. The sequence was obtained from a woman aged 60 to 75 in good health and CMV-seronegative. Sequencing was performed on PBMCs.

CDR3: CASSLSGLNEQFF. In nucleotides, the CDR3 is TGTGCCAGCAGCTTATCGGGACTCAATGAGCAGTTCTTC. This chain links TRBV7-7 with TRBJ2-1, with D possibly being TRBD2 (6 bases). Germline V gene lookup returns CDR1 SSHAT and CDR2 FNYEAQ (reference sequence). CDR3 length: 13 amino acids. The V end was cut by 2 bases, the J end by 6 bases, with 8 bases between.